These T cell receptor beta chains were read from a single sample in a study of blood T cell repertoires in COVID-19. Clones were read by immunoSEQ multiplex PCR, and TCRdb kept only the in-frame ones, dropping some. Of 400,000 to 550,000 clones in the sample, about 90% were seen once. The source material was PBMCs or T cells enriched from blood (not recorded which). These receptors were collected from a woman between 18 and 29 years old with acute COVID-19. The CDR3 runs from the conserved cysteine through the conserved F or W.

CDR3 length	J gene	V gene	CDR3 protein
15	TRBJ2-1	TRBV11-2	CASSPTSGSYNEQFF
15	TRBJ1-6	TRBV7-2	CASSLGRGLSSPLHF
17	TRBJ1-3	TRBV5-4	CASSLIRAGGSGNTIYF
16	TRBJ2-1	TRBV3-1/TRBV3-2	CASSQERLAYYNEQFF
16	TRBJ2-2	TRBV18	CASSPSVTGNTGELFF
15	TRBJ2-1	TRBV6-2/TRBV6-3	CASSYSPSGYNEQFF
16	TRBJ2-7	TRBV7-2	CASSALTASGRYEQYF
16	TRBJ2-3	TRBV5-1	CASSLGTSKVADTQYF
12	TRBJ1-5	TRBV7-8	CASSRGGQPQHF
13	TRBJ1-6	TRBV12-3/TRBV12-4	CASSAQSESPLHF
12	TRBJ2-7	TRBV12-3/TRBV12-4	CASSRLASEQYF
15	TRBJ2-3	TRBV4-3	CASSQDLAGGDTQYF
16	TRBJ1-3	TRBV14	CASSPLGGGSGNTIYF
13	TRBJ2-5	TRBV5-1	CASSPVVRETQYF
11	TRBJ1-2	TRBV29-1	CSVEDRQGGTF
14	TRBJ1-1	TRBV3-1/TRBV3-2	CASSHRDTNTEAFF
15	TRBJ1-6	TRBV18	CASSPNQGSDSPLHF
16	TRBJ1-5	TRBV7-2	CASSPRGTVSNQPQHF
16	TRBJ2-7	TRBV4-1	CASSHSIDSNSYEQYF
17	TRBJ2-5	TRBV5-1	CASSLRFRSGDQETQYF
14	TRBJ2-7	TRBV6-1	CASSEGQGAYEQYF
11	TRBJ2-7	TRBV6-5	CASSPVGEQYF
18	TRBJ1-2	TRBV19	CASSIDHSTIQFGYGYTF
15	TRBJ1-4	TRBV7-8	CASSLEGLPNEKLFF
15	TRBJ1-4	TRBV11-3	CASSPRQGSSEKLFF
13	TRBJ2-2	TRBV28	CASSLVGAGELFF
13	TRBJ2-5	TRBV6-5	CASKTGGRETQYF